The entry below gives a single TCR beta chain sequence along with its context. Its antigen is unknown. Base qualities are not recorded, but no much larger clone differs from it by a single base. These data originate in a study of blood T cell repertoires in COVID-19 (TCRdb year 2020). Concerning the study at large: Samples covering the acute and convalescent phases of COVID-19 were provided by collaborators in the United States, Italy and Spain. The material from the prospective study consisted of cDNA or gDNA derived from T cells, B-cell-depleted T cells, or PBMCs. The dataset comprised deeply sampled blood TCRbeta repertoires from subjects exposed to, actively infected with, or recovered from COVID-19. The repertoires were released in a freely available public database meant as a resource for research on the immune response to SARS-CoV-2. The samples were drawn from two sources: the first 160 participants of the ongoing ImmuneRACE study, and over 1,000 subjects contributed by 6 global collaborators. The sample metadata nearly always contained a de-identified subject ID, COVID-19 status, age in years and sex. HLA class I and class II types, where available, came from metadata supplied by the sample provider rather than from assay-based typing.

TCRbeta CDR3 regions were amplified from genomic DNA using the immunoSEQ Assay, a bias-controlled multiplex PCR. The authors processed their data as follows. Nucleated cell counts per sample were estimated from amplification of reference gene primers within the assay. To quantify the absolute abundance of each unique TCRbeta CDR3 rearrangement, sequence reads were collapsed and filtered. Productive Simpson clonality was computed per sample as the square root of Simpson's diversity index over productive rearrangements. TCRdb obtained this table from immuneACCESS and retained in-frame rearrangements with V and J assigned. These tables miss some clones; where compared with another copy, unresolved V genes account for less than half of the shortfall, and the remainder is unexplained. That table furnishes V, J and clone size, whereas the DNA furnished D and trimming. Here the sample has under 200,000 clones; more than 75% occur a single time. The ten largest account for about 2.1% of the sample.

Summary of the overall study and its limitations: The quantity of clinical and demographic metadata differed by source and by participant and was supplied without curation.

A second Seattle source provided samples from volunteer blood donors who had recovered from COVID-19. The collaborating institutions used their own protocols to collect whole blood in K2EDTA tubes. Collaborator samples were shipped for TCRbeta analysis as frozen whole blood, isolated PBMCs, or DNA extracted from either sample type. The CDR3 sequence holds 16 residues, the cysteine and phenylalanine included. Only the CDR3 DNA is retained, 48 bases long and in frame from the first base. CDR1 SGHRS and CDR2 YFSETQ are derived from the germline V gene. V drops 0 bases and J drops 2 bases, leaving 15 bases in between.

Material for sequencing was peripheral blood. The rearrangement combines TRBV5-1 with TRBJ2-7; the D gene is perhaps TRBD2, on 6 matching bases. The source of this sequence is a man aged 50-59 years who had recovered from COVID-19. The CDR3 is CASSLVGGKLPYEQYF. In nucleotides, the sequence is TGCGCCAGCAGCTTGGTGGGCGGGAAGCTTCCCTACGAGCAGTACTTC.